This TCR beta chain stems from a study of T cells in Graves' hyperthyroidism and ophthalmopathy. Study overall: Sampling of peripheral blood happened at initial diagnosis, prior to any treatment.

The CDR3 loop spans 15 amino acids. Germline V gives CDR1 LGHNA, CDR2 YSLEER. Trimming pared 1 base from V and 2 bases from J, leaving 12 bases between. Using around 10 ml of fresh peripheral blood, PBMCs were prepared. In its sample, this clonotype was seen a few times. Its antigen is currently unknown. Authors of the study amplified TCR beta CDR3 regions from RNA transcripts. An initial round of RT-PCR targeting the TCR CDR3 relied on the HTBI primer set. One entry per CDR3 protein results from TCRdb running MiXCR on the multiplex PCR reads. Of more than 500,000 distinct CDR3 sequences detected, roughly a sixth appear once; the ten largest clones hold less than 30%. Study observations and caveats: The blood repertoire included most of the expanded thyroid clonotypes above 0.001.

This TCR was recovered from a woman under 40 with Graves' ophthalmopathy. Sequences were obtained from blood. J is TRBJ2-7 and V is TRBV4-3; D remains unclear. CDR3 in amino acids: CASSQGSATPYEQYF. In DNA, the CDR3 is TGCGCCAGCAGCCAAGGGTCAGCGACACCCTACGAGCAGTACTTC.